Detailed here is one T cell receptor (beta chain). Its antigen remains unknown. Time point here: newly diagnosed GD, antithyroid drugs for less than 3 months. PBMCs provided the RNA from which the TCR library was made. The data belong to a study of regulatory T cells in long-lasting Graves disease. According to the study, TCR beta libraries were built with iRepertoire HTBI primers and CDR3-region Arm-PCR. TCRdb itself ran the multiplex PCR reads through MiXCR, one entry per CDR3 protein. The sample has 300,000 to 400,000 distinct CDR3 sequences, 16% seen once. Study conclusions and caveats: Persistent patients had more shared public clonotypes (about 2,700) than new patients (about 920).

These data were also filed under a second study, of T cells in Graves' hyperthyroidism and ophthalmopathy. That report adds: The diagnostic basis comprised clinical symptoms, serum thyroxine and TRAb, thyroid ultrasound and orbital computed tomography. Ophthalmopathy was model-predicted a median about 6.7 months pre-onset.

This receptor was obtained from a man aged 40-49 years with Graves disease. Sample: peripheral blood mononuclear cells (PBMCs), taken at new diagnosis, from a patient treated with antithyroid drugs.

The CDR3 loop is CASSQVSQGAGYNEQFF. In nucleotides, the CDR3 is TGTGCCAGCAGCCAAGTCTCACAGGGGGCTGGATACAATGAGCAGTTCTTC. This chain uses TRBV3-1 with TRBJ2-1; 9 bases align to TRBD1. The V segment lost 1 base and the J segment 4 bases; nucleotides outside the gene matches: 8. In germline, CDR1 is LGHDT, CDR2 YNNKEL (reference sequence). The CDR3 spans 17 residues.